These T cell receptor beta chains were read from a single sample in a study of graft-versus-host responses after intestinal transplantation. The protocol was immunoSEQ multiplex PCR, while the TCRdb copy is restricted to in-frame clones and leaves out a portion. The sample holds 77,000 or so clones, about nine tenths seen once. Here the sequenced sample was PBMCs, taken 98 days after intestinal transplantation. Receptors were obtained from a human patient who received an intestinal transplant, so some T cells may come from the graft donor. The CDR3 runs from the conserved cysteine through the conserved F or W. The D gene is left open where the match is weak. The listing skips clone size in some rows; elsewhere it reads once, few, many or a size class.

D gene,V gene,J gene,clone size,CDR3 DNA,CDR3 protein
TRBD1,TRBV5-1,TRBJ2-5,-,TGCGCCAGCAGGAGGGACAGGGGGAGAGAGACCCAGTACTTC,CASRRDRGRETQYF
-,TRBV7-9,TRBJ2-7,-,TGTGCCAGCAGCAAATACCCGGAGAGCTCCTACGAGCAGTACTTC,CASSKYPESSYEQYF
-,TRBV18,TRBJ2-7,-,TGTGCCAGCTCACCCCAAAGGAACTACGAGCAGTACTTC,CASSPQRNYEQYF
-,TRBV5-5,TRBJ2-5,-,TGTGCCAGCAGCTTGTCAGAGACCCAGTACTTC,CASSLSETQYF
-,TRBV11-2,TRBJ2-1,-,TGTGCCAGCAGCACGGACAGCTCCTACAATGAGCAGTTCTTC,CASSTDSSYNEQFF
TRBD1,TRBV19,TRBJ1-1,once,TGTGCCAGTAGCCTTACTCCGGGACAGGTTGTCACTGAAGCTTTCTTT,CASSLTPGQVVTEAFF
-,TRBV10-1,TRBJ2-1,-,TGCGCCAGCACGAACGGGAGCTCCTACAATGAGCAGTTCTTC,CASTNGSSYNEQFF
-,TRBV6-5,TRBJ2-7,once,TGTGCCAGCAGTTATTCCAGGGCTTACTACGAGCAGTACTTC,CASSYSRAYYEQYF
-,TRBV7-9,TRBJ1-3,once,TGTGCCAGCAGCCAGTTAGGGAACACGATCTCTGGAAACACCATATATTTT,CASSQLGNTISGNTIYF
-,TRBV28,TRBJ2-5,-,TGTGCCAGCAGTGACAACTGGGAGACCCAGTACTTC,CASSDNWETQYF
TRBD2,TRBV6-5,TRBJ2-1,-,TGTGCCAGCAGCCTAGCGGGAGCGAAGTTCTTC,CASSLAGAKFF
-,TRBV2,TRBJ2-3,-,TGTGCCAGCAGTGAAATGGGTGGGTTCAACTTCACAGATACGCAGTATTTT,CASSEMGGFNFTDTQYF
-,TRBV6-1,TRBJ2-3,once,TGTGCCAGCAGTGAAGGTTCAGTCCCAGATACGCAGTATTTT,CASSEGSVPDTQYF
-,TRBV6-6,TRBJ2-2,-,TGTGCCAGCAGCGAGAGCGGAAACACCGGGGAGCTGTTTTTT,CASSESGNTGELFF
-,TRBV6-5,TRBJ2-5,-,TGTGCCAGCAGGGGCAGGAGATTACAAGAGACCCAGTACTTC,CASRGRRLQETQYF
-,TRBV7-9,TRBJ2-1,-,TGTGCCAGCTCGGGACCCTCTATAATTGATGAGCAGTTCTTC,CASSGPSIIDEQFF
TRBD2,TRBV7-3,TRBJ2-3,once,TGTGCCAGCAGCTTACCGGCGGGGGACCCGTATTTT,CASSLPAGDPYF
-,TRBV6-6,TRBJ2-7,-,TGTGCCAGCAGTTACATAGGATACGAGCAGTACTTC,CASSYIGYEQYF
TRBD2,TRBV28,TRBJ2-3,-,TGTGCCAGCAGTTTATACCCCCCCGGGACTAGCGGGATGGCCTACACAGATACGCAGTATTTT,CASSLYPPGTSGMAYTDTQYF
-,TRBV6-4,TRBJ1-6,-,TGTGCCAGCAGTGACAGTGATAATTCACCCCTCCACTTT,CASSDSDNSPLHF
-,TRBV28,TRBJ1-5,-,TGTGCCAGCAGTTTACGAGGCCGGGCGGGTTATAGCAATCAGCCCCAGCATTTT,CASSLRGRAGYSNQPQHF
-,TRBV6-5,TRBJ1-2,-,TGTGCCAGCAGTGACCCTCTGAATGGCTACACCTTC,CASSDPLNGYTF
TRBD1,TRBV4-1,TRBJ1-5,-,TGCGCCAGCAGCCGGCATCCCGGGACAGGGGGCGCCGGGGGGAATCAGCCCCAGCATTTT,CASSRHPGTGGAGGNQPQHF
TRBD2,TRBV5-1,TRBJ2-1,-,TGCGCCAGCAGCACCTTTGCAGCGGGAGGAAATAATGAGCAGTTCTTC,CASSTFAAGGNNEQFF
-,TRBV19,TRBJ2-7,-,TGTGCCAGTAGTATAATGGCAGCTGCCTACGAGCAGTACTTC,CASSIMAAAYEQYF
-,TRBV5-8,TRBJ1-3,once,TGTGCCAGCAGCTCTCACAGGTTCAGAGGTGGCATATATTTT,CASSSHRFRGGIYF
-,TRBV6-5,TRBJ2-2,few,TGTGCCAGCAGTCCCACTCCTACGGGGGAGCTGTTTTTT,CASSPTPTGELFF
-,TRBV10-3,TRBJ2-7,-,TGTGCCATCCAAGCGAGTCAAACCTACGAGCAGTACTTC,CAIQASQTYEQYF
TRBD1,TRBV30,TRBJ2-7,-,TGTGCCTGGAGTGTGGGCCGGACAGGGGGCTACGAGCAGTACTTC,CAWSVGRTGGYEQYF
TRBD2,TRBV5-4,TRBJ2-7,-,TGTGCCAGCAGCACGGAGCCGACTAGCGGGAGGGCCTTCGGCGAGCAGTACTTC,CASSTEPTSGRAFGEQYF
-,TRBV28,TRBJ2-3,-,TGTGCCAGCAGTAAGGGACCAGCACCAGATACGCAGTATTTT,CASSKGPAPDTQYF
-,TRBV21-1,TRBJ1-6,-,TGTGCCAGCAGCAAAGCCGCGGACAGGGGAGGGGCCTATAATTCACCCCTCCACTTT,CASSKAADRGGAYNSPLHF
TRBD2,TRBV10-3,TRBJ2-1,once,TGTGCCATCAGTGGTCCGGGACTAGGAGACAATGAGCAGTTCTTC,CAISGPGLGDNEQFF
TRBD1,TRBV19,TRBJ1-1,-,TGTGCCAGTAGTATAGGGACAGGGATGGGGCAGAACACTGAAGCTTTCTTT,CASSIGTGMGQNTEAFF
-,TRBV12-2,TRBJ1-4,-,TGTGCAAGTCGCTTGTTACAGAATGCAACTAATGAAAAACTGTTTTTT,CASRLLQNATNEKLFF
-,TRBV7-6,TRBJ2-6,-,TGTGCCAGCAGCCACAGTCCAGCGTCTGGGGCCAACGTCCTGACTTTC,CASSHSPASGANVLTF
-,TRBV6-1,TRBJ2-7,-,TGTGCCAGCAGAAAGGACGCCCACGAGCAGTACTTC,CASRKDAHEQYF
-,TRBV7-2,TRBJ1-1,-,TGTGCCAGCAGCACAACAGAAAACACTGAAGCTTTCTTT,CASSTTENTEAFF
-,TRBV6-5,TRBJ1-5,-,TGTGCCAGCAGTAACCTGGGGGGGCGACAGCCCCAGCATTTT,CASSNLGGRQPQHF
TRBD1,TRBV28,TRBJ1-4,-,TGTGCCAGCAGTGCTACAGGGGGCCGTAATGAAAAACTGTTTTTT,CASSATGGRNEKLFF
TRBD1,TRBV11-1,TRBJ1-6,-,TGTGCCAGCAGCTCGCCTCATTCAGGGACAGGCGAAAATTCACCCCTCCACTTT,CASSSPHSGTGENSPLHF
-,TRBV7-7,TRBJ2-2,once,TGTGCCAGCAGCTTAGGGGTCGAATTGTCAACGGACACCGGGGAGCTGTTTTTT,CASSLGVELSTDTGELFF
-,TRBV29-1,TRBJ1-2,-,TGCAGCGTTGAAGTGACAGGCCCTAACTATGGCTACACCTTC,CSVEVTGPNYGYTF
-,TRBV20-1,TRBJ2-2,-,TGCAGTGCCCACCTTAACGGGGAGCTGTTTTTT,CSAHLNGELFF
-,TRBV6-5,TRBJ2-3,once,TGTGCCAGCAGTGAAGCGGGTACGCAGTATTTT,CASSEAGTQYF
TRBD2,TRBV6-4,TRBJ2-3,-,TGTGCCAGCAGTACTAGCGGGGGGGCCACAGATACGCAGTATTTT,CASSTSGGATDTQYF
TRBD1,TRBV5-1,TRBJ1-6,-,TGCGCCAGCAGCAAGGCAGGGGGGAATTCACCCCTCCACTTT,CASSKAGGNSPLHF
-,TRBV5-1,TRBJ2-5,-,TGCGCCAGCAGCTTGGTTGGGGGTAACAGAGAGACCCAGTACTTC,CASSLVGGNRETQYF
-,TRBV9,TRBJ2-7,-,TGTACCAGCAGCGTAGGACGGGCCAGTTACGAGCAGTACTTC,CTSSVGRASYEQYF
-,TRBV27,TRBJ2-3,-,TGTGCCAGGGGAGATACGCAGTATTTT,CARGDTQYF
TRBD2,TRBV5-6,TRBJ2-7,few,TGTGCCAGCAGCCTGCGGGGGTTTTACGAGCAGTACTTC,CASSLRGFYEQYF